The 26 T cell receptor beta chains given below trace back to one sample, sequenced in a study of shared clonotypes between healthy human individuals. The data were produced by immunoSEQ multiplex PCR, yet TCRdb's version contains in-frame clones alone and is incomplete. This sample has over 2 million clones, with over 85% found just once. Sequencing was carried out using naive CD4+ T cells sorted from blood. The subset denotes: CD45RA+ positively selected. These receptors came from a man aged 18-30 years in good health.

This sequence joins TRBV6-1 and TRBJ2-7; 9 bases align to TRBD1. The CDR3 runs to 15 residues. The V and J ends lost 7 bases and 4 bases, in that order; junction bases with no gene match: 11. The V gene's germline CDR1 is MNHNS and CDR2 SASEGT. CDR3 bases: TGTGCCAGCAAACAACAGGGGGCACTACTGTACGAGCAGTACTTC. Translating it yields CASKQQGALLYEQYF.

The chain is built from TRBV11-2 and TRBJ2-5, with TRBD2 identical over 7 bases. J was trimmed by 6 bases and V by 5 bases; bases with no gene match: 15. Germline lookup yields CDR1 SGHAT and CDR2 FQNNGV. The CDR3 loop spans 16 amino acids. The CDR3 DNA follows: TGTGCCAGCAGCCCTCTCGACGAGACTAGCCTCAAGACCCAGTACTTC. Translation gives CASSPLDETSLKTQYF.

The V and J genes are TRBV4-1 and TRBJ2-2; TRBD2 matches 9 bases. The CDR3 runs to 17 residues. Germline loops: CDR1 MGHRA, CDR2 YSYEKL. The V and J ends lost 3 bases and 5 bases, in that order; junction bases with no gene match: 10. The CDR3 spells CASSHGSGRRLTGELFF. CDR3 nucleotides: TGCGCCAGCAGCCATGGTAGCGGGAGAAGGTTGACCGGGGAGCTGTTTTTT.

The chain carries TRBV5-6 and TRBJ2-3, with TRBD2 matching over 11 bases. Trimming removed 4 bases from V and 5 bases from J; junction bases left unmatched: 6. Germline V gene data show CDR1 as SGHDT and CDR2 as YYEEEE. This CDR3 has 15 amino acids. The CDR3 bases are TGTGCCAGCAGCCCACTAGCGGGAGTTAGAGATACGCAGTATTTT. Encoded protein: CASSPLAGVRDTQYF.

The rearrangement links TRBV7-8 to TRBJ2-7; D is unresolved. V was cut by 2 bases and J by 2 bases, with 10 bases left in between. CDR3 length: 14 amino acids. Germline CDR1 is SGHVS and CDR2 is FQNEAQ. The CDR3 region is CASSLWADTYEQYF. CDR3 coding DNA: TGTGCCAGCAGCTTATGGGCAGATACCTACGAGCAGTACTTC.

The rearrangement uses TRBV10-3 and TRBJ1-1; D possibly corresponds to TRBD1 (5 bases). Between the trimmed V and J ends, which lost 10 bases and 1 base, there was a span of 19 bases. Germline CDR1 ENHRY, CDR2 SYGVKD. The CDR3 consists of 15 residues. The CDR3 protein is CATRAGGTGNTEAFF. CDR3 nucleotides: TGTGCCACCCGGGCGGGGGGAACTGGGAACACTGAAGCTTTCTTT.

The chain couples TRBV4-2 to TRBJ1-6, with 12 bases matching TRBD1. The CDR3 covers 20 residues. Germline CDR1 and CDR2: LGHNA and YNFKEQ. The V and J ends lost 4 bases and 0 bases, in that order; junction bases with no gene match: 10. Written as DNA, the CDR3 is TGTGCCAGCAGCCCGTCCTCGGGACAGGGGGCGAGCTCCTATAATTCACCCCTCCACTTT. This sequence encodes CASSPSSGQGASSYNSPLHF.

This clone was observed a handful of times. This chain uses TRBV6-5 with TRBJ2-5, with TRBD1 matching 7 bases. The end of the DNA aligns better with TRBJ2-7, so the J call may be wrong. This CDR3 spans 14 amino acids. Germline values: CDR1 MNHEY, CDR2 SVGAGI. CDR3 coding DNA: TGTGCCAGCAGCTTCCGGGACAGATCCTACGAGCAGTACTTC. The encoded protein is CASSFRDRSYEQYF.

The chain uses TRBV18 and TRBJ2-5; the D gene is possibly TRBD1 (6 bases). The CDR3 sequence is 14 residues long. Germline values: CDR1 KGHSH, CDR2 LQKENI. The germline V and J ends were trimmed by 5 bases and 5 bases, with 15 bases remaining between them. CDR3 loop: CASSTQGGGETQYF. CDR3 bases: TGTGCCAGCTCAACACAGGGCGGCGGGGAGACCCAGTACTTC. The variable domain in full, with the rest retrieved from reference TRBV18 and TRBJ2-5, is NAGVMQNPRHLVRRRGQEARLRCSPMKGHSHVYWYRQLPEEGLKFMVYLQKENIIDESGMPKERFSAEFPKEGPSILRIQQVVRGDSAAYFCASSTQGGGETQYFGPGTRLLVL.

The chain uses TRBV4-3 and TRBJ2-3; D remains ambiguous. CDR3 length: 15 amino acids. The V and J ends lost 4 bases and 0 bases respectively, with 11 bases between them. Germline-derived CDR1 and CDR2 are LGHNA and YSLEER. The CDR3 nucleotides read TGCGCCAGCAGCCGAGGTGACATTAGCACAGATACGCAGTATTTT. Its protein product is CASSRGDISTDTQYF.

This clone was observed a single time. V and J are TRBV7-9 and TRBJ2-7; D unresolved. The V end lost 0 bases, the J end lost 5 bases, and 8 bases lay between the germline ends. The CDR3 has 13 residues. Germline V lookup: CDR1 SEHNR, CDR2 FQNEAQ (reference sequence). Written as DNA, the CDR3 is TGTGCCAGCAGCTTAGCAGGTACAAACGAGCAGTACTTC. Its translation is CASSLAGTNEQYF.

V and J are TRBV2 and TRBJ1-2; TRBD1 matches 9 bases. CDR3 size: 15 residues. Per the germline V gene, CDR1 is SNHLY and CDR2 is FYNNEI. The V and J ends lost 6 bases and 4 bases, in that order; junction bases with no gene match: 9. For the CDR3, the DNA is TGTGCCAGCAGGGGGCCCGGGACAGGGAGCTATGGCTACACCTTC. This codes for CASRGPGTGSYGYTF.

J is TRBJ2-5 and V is TRBV11-2; D may be TRBD1 (6 bases). Looked up from germline, CDR1 is SGHAT and CDR2 is FQNNGV. The CDR3 covers 13 residues. Trimming shortened V by 5 bases and J by 5 bases, and 12 bases separated the two germline ends. CDR3: CASSTQGTETQYF. The DNA of the CDR3 is TGTGCCAGCAGCACACAGGGAACCGAGACCCAGTACTTC.

For the CDR3, the DNA is TGTGCCTGGAGTGCCCCCCGGAAGGGATCCTACGAGCAGTACTTC. Its protein is CAWSAPRKGSYEQYF. The chain recombines TRBV30 with TRBJ2-7; D gene ambiguous. The germline V gene has CDR1 GTSNPN and CDR2 SVGIG (reference sequence). V lost 1 base and J lost 1, with 14 bases in between. The CDR3 totals 15 residues.

The chain has TRBV7-9 and TRBJ2-1, with TRBD2 matching over 14 bases. This CDR3 region has 16 residues. Germline V gene lookup returns CDR1 SEHNR and CDR2 FQNEAQ (reference sequence). V dropped 5 bases and J dropped 6; count of bases not matched to a gene: 6. The CDR3 is CASSKEGLAGVNEQFF. CDR3 DNA sequence: TGTGCCAGCAGCAAAGAGGGACTAGCGGGGGTCAATGAGCAGTTCTTC.

The rearrangement uses TRBV5-1 and TRBJ2-4; a possible D gene is TRBD2 (6 bases). The CDR3 length is 16 residues. Trimming stripped 0 bases from V and 3 bases from J, with 13 bases between. The V gene's germline CDR1 is SGHRS and CDR2 YFSETQ. The CDR3 loop is CASSLEAGSGKNIQYF. Here the CDR3 DNA reads TGCGCCAGCAGCTTGGAGGCCGGGAGCGGCAAAAACATTCAGTACTTC.

There are a few counts of this clone. This chain joins TRBV6-6 and TRBJ1-6, with no clear D. The CDR3 totals 12 residues. In germline, CDR1 is MNHNY, CDR2 SVGAGI (reference sequence). Trimming took 0 bases from V and 11 from J, leaving 5 bases between them. CDR3 region: CASSYSQAPLHF. CDR3 in DNA: TGTGCCAGCAGTTACTCGCAGGCACCCCTCCACTTT.

A remark on this clone: This sample also contains other DNA sequences that code for the same CDR3. The chain recombines TRBV5-6 with TRBJ2-1; D ambiguous. The V end was cut by 0 bases, the J end by 6 bases, with 7 bases between. Germline values: CDR1 SGHDT, CDR2 YYEEEE. The CDR3 is 13 residues long. DNA of the CDR3: TGTGCCAGCAGCTTGGTTGGCGGCAATGAGCAGTTCTTC. It translates to CASSLVGGNEQFF.

This chain joins TRBV18 and TRBJ2-7; D perhaps matches TRBD1 (5 bases). Trimming removed 0 bases from V and 4 bases from J, with 13 bases in between. The V gene's germline CDR1 is KGHSH and CDR2 LQKENI. The CDR3 spans 15 residues. CDR3 DNA sequence: TGTGCCAGCTCACCACCTGCCAGGGCATTGTACGAGCAGTACTTC. It is translated as CASSPPARALYEQYF.

V is TRBV4-1 and J is TRBJ2-1; D might be TRBD1 (7 bases). The germline CDR1 and CDR2 sequences are MGHRA and YSYEKL. The CDR3 length is 16 residues. V lost 5 bases and J 6 bases, leaving 20 bases between the germline ends. The CDR3 DNA follows: TGCGCCAGCAGCTCAGTCCGGGGGACAGAATTCAATGAGCAGTTCTTC. Translating gives CASSSVRGTEFNEQFF.

The rearrangement joins TRBV19 to TRBJ2-3; D unresolved. The CDR3 contains 14 residues. The ends were cut back, 3 bases at V and 0 bases at J, with 7 bases in the middle. Germline loops: CDR1 LNHDA, CDR2 SQIVND (reference sequence). The CDR3 loop reads CASSIEISTDTQYF. Written as DNA, the CDR3 is TGTGCCAGTAGTATCGAGATTAGCACAGATACGCAGTATTTT.

V usage is TRBV7-3 and J usage is TRBJ2-2; either TRBD1 or TRBD2 may fit D (7 bases each). This CDR3 spans 16 amino acids. Trimming cost V 6 bases and J 5 bases, with 19 bases left between them. Germline lookup yields CDR1 SGHTA and CDR2 FQGTGA. The CDR3 nucleotides read TGTGCCAGCAGTCCGGCAGGGGGAGGGCGGACCGGGGAGCTGTTTTTT. As protein: CASSPAGGGRTGELFF.

This chain links TRBV6-1 with TRBJ1-6; 7 bases match TRBD1. The V and J ends lost 3 bases and 7 bases, in that order; junction bases with no gene match: 6. Per germline, CDR1 MNHNS and CDR2 SASEGT. The CDR3 contains 15 residues. CDR3 sequence reads: CASSDLQGRNSPLHF. The DNA for the CDR3 is TGTGCCAGCAGTGATTTACAGGGGCGGAATTCACCCCTCCACTTT.

This chain uses TRBV28 with TRBJ1-5; 9 bases are shared with TRBD1. The CDR3 contains 13 residues. The ends lost 10 bases at V and 6 bases at J; junction bases unmatched: 7. From germline, CDR1 is MDHEN and CDR2 SYDVKM. The CDR3 is CAILQGAGQPQHF. DNA for the CDR3: TGTGCCATTTTACAGGGGGCAGGTCAGCCCCAGCATTTT.

V gene TRBV29-1 combines with J gene TRBJ1-1, with D tentatively TRBD1 (6 bases). The CDR3 sequence is 13 residues long. Deletions cut 7 bases from V and 0 bases from J, with 12 bases between. Germline lookup yields CDR1 SQVTM and CDR2 ANQGSEA. The DNA of the CDR3 is TGCAGCGCACGGACAGCCTTGAACACTGAAGCTTTCTTT. Translating it yields CSARTALNTEAFF.

The chain is built from TRBV2 and TRBJ2-5; D is ambiguous. Germline lookup yields CDR1 SNHLY and CDR2 FYNNEI. Trimming shortened V by 8 bases and J by 1 base, and 14 bases separated the two germline ends. The CDR3 consists of 14 residues. CDR3 bases: TGTGCCAGCGGCGCTGACGGGCCCCAAGAGACCCAGTACTTC. Its translation is CASGADGPQETQYF.